The 3 T cell receptor beta chains presented below share a single source sample, sequenced in a study of CD8 T cells in ankylosing spondylitis. TCRdb processed the 5' RACE reads anew with MiXCR; each CDR3 protein has one entry. The table shows 500,000 or so distinct CDR3 sequences, with about 5% occurring only once. Their antigens remain unidentified. General observations from the study: Seven to nine highly homologous variants formed a TCR beta motif that appeared characteristic of ankylosing spondylitis blood.

The sequenced sample consisted of blood, either unsorted or a sorted T cell fraction (not recorded which). Receptors were obtained from a male donor with ankylosing spondylitis.

The table lists this clonotype with many counts. The chain is built from TRBV7-9 and TRBJ2-7; no reliable D call. CDR1 SEHNR and CDR2 FQNEAQ come from the germline V gene (reference sequence). CDR3 length equals 11 residues. Between the trimmed V and J ends, which lost 10 bases and 2 bases, there was a span of 9 bases. CDR3: CAIGRTYEQYF. The CDR3 region has the DNA TGTGCCATCGGCAGAACCTACGAGCAGTACTTC.

This clonotype was seen ten or more times. The CDR3 is CASSYSWGRGTEAFF. The CDR3, as DNA: TGTGCCAGCAGTTACTCTTGGGGGAGAGGCACTGAAGCTTTCTTT. The V gene is TRBV6-2 or TRBV6-3, the J gene TRBJ1-1; D possibly corresponds to TRBD1 (5 bases). Germline assignment: CDR1 MNHEY and CDR2 SVGEGT. V was clipped by 0 bases and J by 4 bases, with 12 bases between them. This CDR3 has 15 amino acids.

Many counts were recorded for this clonotype. This chain links TRBV9 with TRBJ1-1; TRBD1 is a possible D gene (6 bases). CDR1 is SGDLS and CDR2 is YYNGEE in the germline V gene. The CDR3 runs to 14 residues. Deletions cut 4 bases from V and 6 bases from J, with 16 bases between. The CDR3 loop reads CASSQTMGHSEAFF. CDR3 nucleotides: TGTGCCAGCAGCCAAACTATGGGACACTCTGAAGCTTTCTTT.